This T cell receptor beta chain was obtained from a study of immune cell composition in non-small cell lung cancer. Some clones are missing from TCRdb's copy, which holds only in-frame ones; the method was immunoSEQ multiplex PCR. The sample records approximately 5,900 clones, 87% being singletons. The normal lung sample lay at least 3 cm, and maximally far, from the tumour. Sequencing was done on a sample of non-adjacent lung tissue. The sequence was collected from a human donor with non-small cell lung cancer.

CDR3 coding DNA: TGCGCCAGCAGCCAAGATCCAGCGGGAGTAGGGGAGACCCAGTACTTC. This sequence encodes CASSQDPAGVGETQYF. This sequence joins TRBV4-1 and TRBJ2-5; 8 nucleotides agree with TRBD2. The ends lost 0 bases at V and 5 bases at J; junction bases unmatched: 8. CDR1 MGHRA and CDR2 YSYEKL come from the germline V gene. The CDR3 length is 16 residues.